Shown below are 10 T cell receptor beta chains from a single sample sequenced in a study of blood T cell repertoires in COVID-19. Produced via immunoSEQ multiplex PCR; TCRdb's table is partial and in-frame only. The sample has hundreds of thousands of clones, roughly 86% seen once; the top ten hold approximately 1.7%. Material for sequencing was PBMCs or T cells enriched from blood (not recorded which). The receptor set was obtained from a woman aged 50 to 60 who had recovered from COVID-19.

The V gene is TRBV3-1 (or the pseudogene TRBV3-2), the J gene TRBJ2-1, with a weak D call TRBD1 (6 bases). The CDR3 loop spans 14 amino acids. CDR1 and CDR2 (germline): LGHDT, YNNKEL (reference sequence). With 5 bases removed from V and 7 bases from J, the gap between germline ends came to 15 bases. The CDR3 region has the DNA TGTGCCAGCAGCTTCGGACAGTTGTCAAATGAGCAGTTCTTC. Encoded protein: CASSFGQLSNEQFF.

The chain combines TRBV2 with TRBJ1-5, with TRBD1 matching 8 bases. Germline CDR1 reads SNHLY; CDR2 reads FYNNEI. There are 14 residues in the CDR3. With 4 bases clipped from V and 5 bases from J, the junction kept 4 bases outside the gene matches. The CDR3: CASSAPDRDQPQHF. The CDR3 region has the DNA TGTGCCAGCAGTGCCCCGGACAGGGATCAGCCCCAGCATTTT.

The chain combines TRBV19 with TRBJ2-5; TRBD1 is a possible D gene (6 bases). V was shortened by 10 bases and J by 0 bases, with 12 bases between the two germline ends. The CDR3 contains 13 residues. The V gene's germline CDR1 is LNHDA and CDR2 SQIVND (reference sequence). The CDR3 nucleotides are TGTGCCACCTCCGGACAGTACCAAGAGACCCAGTACTTC. Protein product: CATSGQYQETQYF.

This chain uses TRBV19 with TRBJ1-1, with 9 bases identical to TRBD1. CDR1 and CDR2 (germline): LNHDA, SQIVND (reference sequence). Trimming took 9 bases from V and 11 from J; bases not matched to a gene: 13. The CDR3 totals 13 residues. CDR3 region: CASAERDRVWAFF. The CDR3 region has the DNA TGTGCCAGCGCTGAAAGGGACAGGGTATGGGCTTTCTTT.

The chain employs TRBV2 and TRBJ2-3; D remains unclear. CDR3 length equals 12 residues. Trimming took 5 bases from V and 3 from J, leaving 6 bases between them. CDR1 SNHLY and CDR2 FYNNEI come from the germline V gene. This CDR3 reads CASSRETDTQYF. As DNA, the CDR3 is TGTGCCAGCAGTCGAGAGACAGATACGCAGTATTTT.

As regards this clone: Mismatch with germline at one junction end may stem from a read error. The J gene is TRBJ1-1, the V gene TRBV7-3; 8 positions match TRBD1. The length of the CDR3 is 12 residues. CDR1 and CDR2 (germline): SGHTA, FQGTGA. CDR3 in amino acids: CASSSQGAIFRF. CDR3 DNA sequence: TGTGCCAGCAGTTCTCAGGGGGCAATTTTTCGATTT.

This chain connects TRBV6-5 to TRBJ2-1; 8 positions agree with TRBD2. Trimming cost V 6 bases and J 6 bases; bases outside gene matches: 10. Germline CDR1 is MNHEY and CDR2 is SVGAGI. The CDR3 spans 15 residues. CDR3 DNA: TGTGCCAGCAGGGCGAGCGGGAGCTGGGGCAATGAGCAGTTCTTC. Protein product: CASRASGSWGNEQFF.

This chain joins TRBV3-1 (or the pseudogene TRBV3-2) and TRBJ1-1; D unclear. The CDR3 is made up of 13 amino acids. The V gene's germline CDR1 is LGHDT and CDR2 YNNKEL (reference sequence). V was pared by 1 base and J by 2 bases, with 5 bases between. The CDR3 is CASSQGANTEAFF. CDR3 nucleotide sequence: TGTGCCAGCAGCCAAGGAGCAAACACTGAAGCTTTCTTT.

The chain uses TRBV14 and TRBJ2-7; D gene unclear. The CDR3 is 14 amino acids. The germline V gene encodes CDR1 SGHDN and CDR2 FVKESK. V lost 4 bases and J 6 bases, leaving 16 bases between the germline ends. The CDR3 DNA follows: TGTGCCAGCAGCCTATTCCTCCTCGGGTCCGAGCAGTACTTC. As protein: CASSLFLLGSEQYF.

The J gene is TRBJ2-5, the V gene TRBV7-9, with 12 positions matching TRBD2. J gave up 1 base and V 5 bases, and 14 bases lay outside the gene matches. The CDR3 sequence is 19 residues long. Germline V gives CDR1 SEHNR, CDR2 FQNEAQ (reference sequence). The CDR3 region has the DNA TGTGCCAGCAGCCCCCTCCGGGGTACTAGCGGGAGGTCCCAAGAGACCCAGTACTTC. Protein product: CASSPLRGTSGRSQETQYF.